This entry concerns a single TCR beta chain. Antigen: not known. CDR1 is MDHEN, CDR2 SYDVKM, per germline. The CDR3 loop spans 15 amino acids. V lost 6 bases and J 3 bases, leaving 14 bases between the germline ends. These data originate in a study of cytomegalovirus exposure and HLA in healthy donors. Study-level points and caveats: Among the sequence variants, a highly shared cluster was likely an artifact of sequencing. Altogether, 160 or so TCR beta chains were recorded as cytomegalovirus-associated. A later examination showed that TCR association rates differed by HLA locus, with DRB1 most and HLA-C fewest. Follow-up analysis seemed to connect common viral pathogens with several of the most significant clusters identified.

In the PCR, 60 Vbeta and 13 Jbeta primers were used. Assay: immunoSEQ multiplex PCR; the TCRdb copy retains only in-frame clones and omits some. The table has just over 85,000 clones, 76% seen once. The chain has TRBV28 and TRBJ1-4; possible D gene TRBD1, 5 bases. Source material: PBMCs. The receptor was isolated from a man aged 35-49 years in good health and CMV-seronegative. CDR3 residues: CASRERGAPNEKLFF. Here the CDR3 DNA reads TGTGCCAGCAGGGAACGTGGGGCACCTAATGAAAAACTGTTTTTT.